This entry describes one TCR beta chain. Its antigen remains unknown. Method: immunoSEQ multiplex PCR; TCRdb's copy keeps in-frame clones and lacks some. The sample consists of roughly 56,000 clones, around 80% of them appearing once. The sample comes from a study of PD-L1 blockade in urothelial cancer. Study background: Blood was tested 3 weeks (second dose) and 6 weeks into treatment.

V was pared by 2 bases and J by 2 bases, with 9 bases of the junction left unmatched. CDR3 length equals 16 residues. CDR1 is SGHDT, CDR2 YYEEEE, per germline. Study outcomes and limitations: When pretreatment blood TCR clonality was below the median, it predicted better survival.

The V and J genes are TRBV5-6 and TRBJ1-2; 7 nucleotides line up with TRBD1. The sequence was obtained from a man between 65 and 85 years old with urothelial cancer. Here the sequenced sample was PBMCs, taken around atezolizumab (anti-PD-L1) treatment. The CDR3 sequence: CASSLFLVRGNYGYTF. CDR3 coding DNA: TGTGCCAGCAGCTTATTCTTGGTCAGGGGGAACTATGGCTACACCTTC. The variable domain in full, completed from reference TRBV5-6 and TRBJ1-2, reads DAGVTQSPTHLIKTRGQQVTLRCSPKSGHDTVSWYQQALGQGPQFIFQYYEEEERQRGNFPDRFSGHQFPNYSSELNVNALLLGDSALYLCASSLFLVRGNYGYTFGSGTRLTVV.